The sequence of this TCR beta chain was determined in a study of T cells after yellow fever vaccination. The TCR cDNA carried a universal primer site and UMIs from 5'RACE template switching. TCRdb re-called the 5' RACE reads with MiXCR, one entry per CDR3 protein. Among about 330,000 distinct CDR3 sequences listed, roughly 3.9% were seen once. Findings and caveats of the study: Shared CD4/CD8 clonotypes were a small share, likely from convergent recombination.

Comments on this clonotype: Antigen unknown.

V lost 7 bases and J lost 5, with 15 bases in between. Germline CDR1 reads SGDLS; CDR2 reads YYNGEE. The CDR3 covers 13 residues. The J gene is TRBJ2-5, the V gene TRBV9; tentatively, D is TRBD1 (5 bases). The source was PBMCs, collected 5 days after the yellow fever booster vaccination. The TCR comes from a young man who received the YFV17D yellow fever vaccine. The CDR3: CASPRAGWETQYF. The CDR3 DNA reads as TGTGCCAGCCCCAGGGCCGGTTGGGAGACCCAGTACTTC.